The clone carrying this TCR delta chain was picked up many times. Its antigen is not identified. Only one base separates this from a far larger clonotype, so it likely reflects a read error. Other DNA sequences in this specimen translate into the identical CDR3. The data stem from a study of γδ T cells in repeated Plasmodium falciparum infection. As for the study in general: Donors were malaria-exposed Malian children or age- and gender-matched Australian children.

TCRdb used CATT to re-call clones from the multiplex PCR reads. Seen here are approximately 93,000 delta-chain clones, over 0.75% observed once, and the top ten hold 9.6%. The germline gives CDR1 GEAIGNYY, CDR2 EKD. The CDR3 runs 18 residues. Points from the study as a whole: Compared with Australian children, Malian Vdelta2-negative repertoires seemed more clonal, less diverse, less shared.

Flow sorting of PBMC yielded separate Vgamma9/Vdelta2+ and Vdelta2-negative gammadelta T cell populations for bulk repertoire analysis. The receptor comes from a pool of human donors (malaria-infected and uninfected, not separated). The sample was gamma-delta T cells from blood. The rearrangement uses TRDV2 and TRDJ1; TRDD3 aligns across 10 bases. CDR3: CACDTAMLGDSSTDKLIF. The CDR3 DNA sequence: TGTGCCTGCGACACCGCTATGCTGGGGGATAGTAGCACCGATAAACTCATCTTT.